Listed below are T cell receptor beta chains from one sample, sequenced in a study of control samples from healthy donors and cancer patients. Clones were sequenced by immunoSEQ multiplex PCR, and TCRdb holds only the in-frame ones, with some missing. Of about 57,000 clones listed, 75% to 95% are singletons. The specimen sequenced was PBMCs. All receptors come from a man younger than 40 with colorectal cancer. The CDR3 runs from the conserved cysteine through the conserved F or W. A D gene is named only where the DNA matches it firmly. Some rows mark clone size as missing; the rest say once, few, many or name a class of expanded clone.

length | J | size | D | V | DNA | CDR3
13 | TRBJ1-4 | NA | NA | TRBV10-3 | TGTGCCATCAGTGAGTCTGGTAATGAAAAACTGTTTTTT | CAISESGNEKLFF
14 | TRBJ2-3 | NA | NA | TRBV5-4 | TGTGCCAGCAGGGGGGACCCTAGCACAGATACGCAGTATTTT | CASRGDPSTDTQYF
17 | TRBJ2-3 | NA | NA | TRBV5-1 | TGCGCCAGCAGCTTGACCTCGCCGGGAACCCTAACAGATACGCAGTATTTT | CASSLTSPGTLTDTQYF
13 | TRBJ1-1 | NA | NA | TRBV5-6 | TGTGCCAGCAGCTTACGGATGAACACTGAAGCTTTCTTT | CASSLRMNTEAFF
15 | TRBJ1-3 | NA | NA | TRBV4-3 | TGCGCCAGCAGCCAAGAGACCGACTCTGGAAACACCATATATTTT | CASSQETDSGNTIYF
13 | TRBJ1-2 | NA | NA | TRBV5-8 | TGTGCCAGCAGCCACCCTTGGGACTATGGCTACACCTTC | CASSHPWDYGYTF
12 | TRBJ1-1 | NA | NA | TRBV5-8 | TGTGCCAGCAGCTTGATCGGTCGGCGGGCTTTCTTT | CASSLIGRRAFF
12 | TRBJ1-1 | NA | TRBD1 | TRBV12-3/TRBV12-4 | TGTGCCAGCAGACTGGGACAGGGTAAAGCTTTCTTT | CASRLGQGKAFF
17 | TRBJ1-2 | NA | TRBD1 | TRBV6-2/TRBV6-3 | TGTGCCAGCAGTTACTCGGCCAGGGGGCTTGAAGCATATGGCTACACCTTC | CASSYSARGLEAYGYTF
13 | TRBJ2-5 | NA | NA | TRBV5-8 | TGTGCCAGCAGCTCCAGGGGAGCGGAGACCCAGTACTTC | CASSSRGAETQYF
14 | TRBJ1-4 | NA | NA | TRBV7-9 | TGTGCCAGCAGCTTAGTGGCGGTAAATGAAAAACTGTTTTTT | CASSLVAVNEKLFF
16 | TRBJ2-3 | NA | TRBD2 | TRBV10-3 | TGTGCCATCAGTTCTCCCAGAGCGGGGGATCCGGATACGCAGTATTTT | CAISSPRAGDPDTQYF
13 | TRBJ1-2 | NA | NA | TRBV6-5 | TGTGCCAGCTCCCGTGGGGGGAACTATGGCTACACCTTC | CASSRGGNYGYTF
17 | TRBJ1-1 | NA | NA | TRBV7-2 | TGTGCCAGCAGCCTCAATAGGGGCGGCTTGAGGAACACTGAAGCTTTCTTT | CASSLNRGGLRNTEAFF
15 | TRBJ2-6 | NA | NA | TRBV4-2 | TGTGCCAGCAGCCAAGAAGAGACTGGGGCCAACGTCCTGACTTTC | CASSQEETGANVLTF
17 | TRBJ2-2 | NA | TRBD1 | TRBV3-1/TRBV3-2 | TGTGCCAGCAGCCCGCGGACAGGGGGCGGTTACACCGGGGAGCTGTTTTTT | CASSPRTGGGYTGELFF
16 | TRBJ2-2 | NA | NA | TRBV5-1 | TGCGCCAGCAGTCGACAGGCCTTTCCGGGCACCGGGGAGCTGTTTTTT | CASSRQAFPGTGELFF
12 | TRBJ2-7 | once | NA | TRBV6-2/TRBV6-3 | TGTGCCAGCAGTTACTGGACCTACGAGCAGTACTTC | CASSYWTYEQYF
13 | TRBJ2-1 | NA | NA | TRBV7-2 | TGTGCCAGCAGCTTAGATAAGGTCCGGGAGCAGTTCTTC | CASSLDKVREQFF